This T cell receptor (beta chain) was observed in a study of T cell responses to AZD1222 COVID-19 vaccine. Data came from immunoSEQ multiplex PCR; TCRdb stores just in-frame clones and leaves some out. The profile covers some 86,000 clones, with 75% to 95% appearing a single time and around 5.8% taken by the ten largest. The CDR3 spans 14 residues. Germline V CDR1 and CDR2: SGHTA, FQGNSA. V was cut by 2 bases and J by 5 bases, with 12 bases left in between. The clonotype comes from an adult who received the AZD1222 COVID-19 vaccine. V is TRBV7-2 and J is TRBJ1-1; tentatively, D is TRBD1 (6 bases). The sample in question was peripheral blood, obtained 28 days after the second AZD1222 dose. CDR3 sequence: CASSLRRRGTEAFF. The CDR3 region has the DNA TGTGCCAGCAGCTTAAGAAGGAGGGGGACTGAAGCTTTCTTT.